The source of this T cell receptor beta chain is a study of human T cells and chemical hapten exposure. On the study more broadly: Patch testing was performed with 0.01% DPC on the upper back, with reading at 6 days.

TCRdb processed the RACE reads anew with MiXCR; each CDR3 protein has one entry. Found here are about 120,000 distinct CDR3 sequences, about 12% of them singletons; the top ten hold approximately 1.4%. This CDR3 has 15 amino acids. Trimming took 0 bases from V and 3 from J; bases not matched to a gene: 5. The germline V gene has CDR1 SGHVS and CDR2 FQNEAQ. This clonotype was seen a few times. Time point: patch test 1, 2 weeks after DPC sensitization. Documented treatment: therapeutic diphenylcyclopropenone sensitization with weekly scalp DPC. Sequenced here: whole blood, sampled in connection with sensitization to the hapten diphenylcyclopropenone (DPC). The source is a woman aged 45-60 years with alopecia areata. Some clones in this sample may be carry-over from other donors' samples. The rearrangement joins TRBV7-8 to TRBJ2-7; 7 bases align to TRBD2. CDR3 loop: CASSLATSARYEQYF. DNA of the CDR3: TGTGCCAGCAGCTTAGCCACTAGCGCGCGCTACGAGCAGTACTTC.